The 10 T cell receptor beta chains below all came from one sample that was sequenced in a study of chemoradiotherapy in HPV16-positive cancers. Assay: immunoSEQ multiplex PCR; the TCRdb copy retains only in-frame clones and omits some. The sample has fewer than 4,500 clones; under 90% are singletons. Sampling was done from a patient who underwent chemoradiotherapy. The receptors here all came from a human donor with HPV-associated anogenital cancer.

The CDR3: CASTPGLVVSTQYF. In DNA form, the CDR3 reads TGTGCCAGCACCCCAGGACTAGTGGTTTCGACGCAGTATTTT. This chain links TRBV5-8 with TRBJ2-3; 7 nucleotides match TRBD2. CDR3 size: 14 residues. Germline assignment: CDR1 SGHTS and CDR2 YDEGEE. Trimming removed 6 bases from V and 9 bases from J; junction bases left unmatched: 13.

This rearrangement joins TRBV14 to TRBJ2-7, with 10 bases identical to TRBD2. CDR3 size: 15 residues. Losses at the gene ends were 2 bases for V and 6 bases for J; bases not matched to a gene: 7. The germline gives CDR1 SGHDN, CDR2 FVKESK. The CDR3 DNA is TGTGCCAGCAGCCAATCAGCGGGAGGGCCTGCCGAGCAGTACTTC. Protein: CASSQSAGGPAEQYF.

This chain connects TRBV7-9 to TRBJ1-3; D is uncertain. Looked up from germline, CDR1 is SEHNR and CDR2 is FQNEAQ (reference sequence). The ends were cut back, 1 base at V and 0 bases at J, with 7 bases in the middle. This CDR3 is 15 amino acids long. The CDR3 reads CASSLGGNSGNTIYF. Written as DNA, the CDR3 is TGTGCCAGCAGCTTAGGAGGCAACTCTGGAAACACCATATATTTT.

The count of this clone is one. The chain has TRBV5-5 and TRBJ1-2; D gene uncertain. In germline, CDR1 is SGHKS, CDR2 YYEKEE (reference sequence). Trimming removed 7 bases at V and 7 bases at J, with 11 bases between. The CDR3 covers 11 residues. The DNA for the CDR3 is TGTGCCAGCGATGGGAATCGTGGCTACACCTTC. Translation: CASDGNRGYTF.

The CDR3 DNA reads as TGTGCCAGCGCCTCGGGGGGCGGTTGGGACACTGAAGCTTTCTTT. Translating it yields CASASGGGWDTEAFF. The chain couples TRBV6-6 to TRBJ1-1; maybe TRBD1 (6 bases). CDR3 length equals 15 residues. V lost 8 bases, J lost 3 bases, and 19 bases lay in between. Per the germline V gene, CDR1 is MNHNY and CDR2 is SVGAGI (reference sequence).

V usage is TRBV6-1 and J usage is TRBJ1-5, with unresolved D. The CDR3 covers 15 residues. V dropped 0 bases and J dropped 1 base, with 7 bases sitting between them. Germline values: CDR1 MNHNS, CDR2 SASEGT. In nucleotides, the CDR3 is TGTGCCAGCAGTGAAGCGCTGGGAAGCAATCAGCCCCAGCATTTT. This translates into CASSEALGSNQPQHF.

This clone was seen once. V is TRBV10-3 and J is TRBJ2-7; D unclear. V lost 5 bases and J 4 bases, leaving 15 bases between the germline ends. CDR3 size: 14 residues. Germline loops: CDR1 ENHRY, CDR2 SYGVKD. The CDR3 loop is CAISPTWVDYEQYF. Here the CDR3 DNA reads TGTGCCATCAGTCCGACTTGGGTGGATTACGAGCAGTACTTC.

V is TRBV2 and J is TRBJ1-3; TRBD1 matches at 9 bases. With 8 bases clipped from V and 0 bases from J, the junction kept 5 bases outside the gene matches. The CDR3 covers 15 residues. Germline CDR1 is SNHLY and CDR2 is FYNNEI. The CDR3 nucleotides read TGTGCCAGCCAGACAGGGGGTTTCTCTGGAAACACCATATATTTT. It codes for CASQTGGFSGNTIYF.

The V call is TRBV25-1, the J call TRBJ2-5; 8 bases match TRBD1. The germline V gene encodes CDR1 MGHDK and CDR2 SYGVNS. The CDR3 has 15 amino acids. CDR3: CASTLGQASQETQYF. In nucleotides, the CDR3 is TGTGCAAGTACCTTGGGACAGGCGTCCCAAGAGACCCAGTACTTC.

The V gene is TRBV10-1, the J gene TRBJ1-6; TRBD1 might be the D (6 bases). The CDR3 has 16 residues. The ends were cut back, 6 bases at V and 7 bases at J, with 19 bases in the middle. Germline CDR1 and CDR2: WNHNN and SYGVQD (reference sequence). CDR3: CASRRGTGSYNSPLHF. Written as DNA, the CDR3 is TGCGCCAGCAGGAGGGGCACAGGGAGCTACAATTCACCCCTCCACTTT.